One and the same sample provided the 9 T cell receptor beta chains below, sequenced in a study of cytomegalovirus exposure and HLA in healthy donors. A multiplex PCR was run with 60 Vbeta primers and 13 Jbeta primers. Data came from immunoSEQ multiplex PCR; TCRdb stores just in-frame clones and leaves some out. The sample yields around 150,000 clones, more than 65% seen once. The source material was PBMCs. Receptor source: a man aged 18 to 30 in good health and CMV-seropositive.

The CDR3 protein is CAGSSSYNSPLHF. The CDR3 DNA is TGTGCCGGGAGCAGCTCCTATAATTCACCCCTCCACTTT. The V and J genes are TRBV2 and TRBJ1-6; D unresolved. Germline loops: CDR1 SNHLY, CDR2 FYNNEI. Trimming took 11 bases from V and 0 from J, leaving 8 bases between them. This CDR3 is 13 amino acids long. Using reference TRBV2 and TRBJ1-6 for the parts outside the CDR3, the full variable domain is EPEVTQTPSHQVTQMGQEVILRCVPISNHLYFYWYRQILGQKVEFLVSFYNNEISEKSEIFDDQFSVERPDGSNFTLKIRSTKLEDSAMYFCAGSSSYNSPLHFGNGTRLTVT.

V is TRBV5-4 and J is TRBJ1-1, with a possible D match to TRBD1 (5 bases). The CDR3 runs to 14 residues. Germline CDR1 is SGHNT and CDR2 is YYREEE (reference sequence). The V end was cut by 1 base, the J end by 6 bases, with 13 bases between. The CDR3 protein is CASSLWGETSEAFF. Here the CDR3 DNA reads TGTGCCAGCAGCTTGTGGGGGGAGACCTCTGAAGCTTTCTTT.

The rearrangement links TRBV6-5 to TRBJ2-2, with unresolved D. Deletions cut 7 bases from V and 7 bases from J, with 10 bases between. In germline, CDR1 is MNHEY, CDR2 SVGAGI. The CDR3 contains 12 residues. CDR3 in amino acids: CASTRDGGELFF. CDR3 nucleotide sequence: TGTGCCAGCACCCGAGATGGCGGGGAGCTGTTTTTT.

In its sample, this clone was seen a few times. The chain carries TRBV5-6 and TRBJ1-5; D may be TRBD1 (5 bases). Germline loops: CDR1 SGHDT, CDR2 YYEEEE. The CDR3 is 13 amino acids. V shed 4 bases and J shed 5 bases, with 10 bases lying between them. This chain's CDR3 is CASSLRADQPQHF. DNA of the CDR3: TGTGCCAGCAGCCTCAGGGCAGATCAGCCCCAGCATTTT.

This clone appeared a few times. This chain links TRBV10-1 with TRBJ1-6, with 7 bases lining up with TRBD1. Germline V gene lookup returns CDR1 WNHNN and CDR2 SYGVQD (reference sequence). The CDR3 runs 15 residues. V was pared by 2 bases and J by 6 bases, with 4 bases of the junction left unmatched. CDR3 sequence (DNA): TGCGCCAGCAGTGAGACAGGGGAAGGTAATTCACCCCTCCACTTT. This translates into CASSETGEGNSPLHF.

The chain recombines TRBV5-6 with TRBJ2-3; possibly TRBD1 for D (6 bases). The CDR3 length is 12 residues. Germline CDR1 SGHDT, CDR2 YYEEEE. V dropped 5 bases and J dropped 5 bases, with 9 bases sitting between them. The DNA for the CDR3 is TGTGCCAGCAGAACGACAGGAGATACGCAGTATTTT. Translated: CASRTTGDTQYF.

As to this clone: The junction shows a germline mismatch at one end, possibly a read error. The CDR3 region is CASGLATSNNEQFF. Written as DNA, the CDR3 is TGCGCCAGCGGCTTAGCAACCTCGAACAATGAGCAGTTCTTC. The chain has TRBV5-1 and TRBJ2-1; no clear D gene. Germline V CDR1 and CDR2: SGHRS, YFSETQ. The CDR3 has 14 amino acids. Variable domain in full (rest from reference TRBV5-1 and TRBJ2-1): KAGVTQTPRYLIKTRGQQVTLSCSPISGHRSVSWYQQTPGQGLQFLFEYFSETQRNKGNFPGRFSGRQFSNSRSEMNVSTLELGDSALYLCASGLATSNNEQFFGPGTRLTVL.

This clone has a handful of counts. The chain links TRBV4-2 to TRBJ1-2, with a tentative D call TRBD1 (6 bases). The CDR3 sequence is 15 residues long. Trimming left V 1 base short and J 1 base short, with 10 bases between. Germline-derived CDR1 and CDR2 are LGHNA and YNFKEQ. CDR3 in amino acids: CASSQGQGYNYGYTF. The CDR3 nucleotides read TGTGCCAGCAGCCAAGGGCAGGGGTATAACTATGGCTACACCTTC.

This CDR3 is CASSAGTSGGTQETQYF. The CDR3 DNA follows: TGTGCCAGCAGCGCCGGGACTAGCGGGGGAACACAAGAGACCCAGTACTTC. The chain links TRBV9 to TRBJ2-5; 14 nucleotides line up with TRBD2. The CDR3 has 17 residues. The junction had 6 bases not matched to a gene; V was cut back by 3 bases and J by 2 bases. Germline loops: CDR1 SGDLS, CDR2 YYNGEE.